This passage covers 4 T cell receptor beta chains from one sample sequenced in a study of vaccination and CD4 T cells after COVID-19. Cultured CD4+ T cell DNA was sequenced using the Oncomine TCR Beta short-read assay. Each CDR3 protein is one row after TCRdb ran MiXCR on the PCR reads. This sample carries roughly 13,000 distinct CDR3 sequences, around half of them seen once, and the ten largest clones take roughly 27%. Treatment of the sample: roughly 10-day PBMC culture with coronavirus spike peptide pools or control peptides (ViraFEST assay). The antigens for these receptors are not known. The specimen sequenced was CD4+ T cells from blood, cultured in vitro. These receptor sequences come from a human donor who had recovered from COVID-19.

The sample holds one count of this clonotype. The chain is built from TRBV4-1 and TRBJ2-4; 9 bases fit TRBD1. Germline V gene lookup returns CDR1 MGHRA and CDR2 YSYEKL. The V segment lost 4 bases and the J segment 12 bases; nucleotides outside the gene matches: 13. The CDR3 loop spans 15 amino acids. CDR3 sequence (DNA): TGCGCCAGCAGCCCTTCCGGGACAGGGTTCGGGGCTCAGTACTTC. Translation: CASSPSGTGFGAQYF.

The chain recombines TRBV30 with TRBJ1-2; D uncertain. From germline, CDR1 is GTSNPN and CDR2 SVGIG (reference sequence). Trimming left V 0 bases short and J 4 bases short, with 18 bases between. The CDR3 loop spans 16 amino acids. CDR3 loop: CAWSVRRGPPGYGYTF. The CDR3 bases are TGTGCCTGGAGTGTACGACGAGGGCCGCCTGGCTATGGCTACACCTTC.

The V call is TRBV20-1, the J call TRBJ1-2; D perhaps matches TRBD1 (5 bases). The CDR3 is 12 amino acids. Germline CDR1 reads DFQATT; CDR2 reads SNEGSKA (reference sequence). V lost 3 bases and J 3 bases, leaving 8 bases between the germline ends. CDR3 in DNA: TGCAGTGCTAGTGTGACAGACTATGGCTACACCTTC. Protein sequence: CSASVTDYGYTF.

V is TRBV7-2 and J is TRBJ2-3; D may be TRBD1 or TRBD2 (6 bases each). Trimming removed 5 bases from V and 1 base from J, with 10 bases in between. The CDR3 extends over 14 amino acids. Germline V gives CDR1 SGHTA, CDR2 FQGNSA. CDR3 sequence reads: CASSPRGRTDTQYF. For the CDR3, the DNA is TGTGCCAGCAGCCCCCGGGGGCGCACAGATACGCAGTATTTT.